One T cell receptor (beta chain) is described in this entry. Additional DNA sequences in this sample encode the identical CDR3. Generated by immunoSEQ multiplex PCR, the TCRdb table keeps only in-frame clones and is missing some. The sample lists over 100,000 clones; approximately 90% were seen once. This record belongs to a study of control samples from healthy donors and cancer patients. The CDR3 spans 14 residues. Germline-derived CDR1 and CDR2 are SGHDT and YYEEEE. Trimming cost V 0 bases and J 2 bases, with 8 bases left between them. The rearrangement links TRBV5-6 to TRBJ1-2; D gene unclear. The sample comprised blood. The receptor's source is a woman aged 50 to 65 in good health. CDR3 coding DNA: TGTGCCAGCAGCTTGGTTGGTGGCAACTATGGCTACACCTTC. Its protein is CASSLVGGNYGYTF. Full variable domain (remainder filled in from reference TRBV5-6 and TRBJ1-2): DAGVTQSPTHLIKTRGQQVTLRCSPKSGHDTVSWYQQALGQGPQFIFQYYEEEERQRGNFPDRFSGHQFPNYSSELNVNALLLGDSALYLCASSLVGGNYGYTFGSGTRLTVV.